The 3 T cell receptor beta chains given below trace back to one sample, sequenced in a study of beta chain features in type 1 diabetes. What was sequenced were expressed TCRB transcripts, since all of the isolated RNA had been reverse transcribed. This table comes from immunoSEQ multiplex PCR, and its TCRdb copy is limited to in-frame clones, with some not included. The sample contains a few hundred thousand clones, approximately 30% of which appear only once. Material for sequencing was naive CD4+ T cells from blood. The receptors shown here come from a man younger than 30 in good health.

This clone was seen a handful of times. J is TRBJ1-4 and V is TRBV30, with D unresolved. The CDR3 totals 15 residues. Germline-derived CDR1 and CDR2 are GTSNPN and SVGIG (reference sequence). Trimming shortened V by 3 bases and J by 7 bases, and 18 bases separated the two germline ends. The CDR3 spells CAWRTQTRGFEKLFF. CDR3 in DNA: TGTGCCTGGAGGACCCAGACGCGGGGATTTGAAAAACTGTTTTTT.

This clone came up a few times. The gene calls are TRBV4-1 and TRBJ2-7; D gene ambiguous. Germline V lookup: CDR1 MGHRA, CDR2 YSYEKL. V shed 1 base and J shed 0 bases, with 4 bases lying between them. The CDR3 is made up of 13 amino acids. As DNA, the CDR3 is TGCGCCAGCAGCCAAGCGGCCTCCTACGAGCAGTACTTC. Its translation is CASSQAASYEQYF.

The genes are TRBV30 and TRBJ1-1; 8 bases line up with TRBD1. The ends lost 0 bases at V and 4 bases at J; junction bases unmatched: 7. Germline CDR1 GTSNPN, CDR2 SVGIG (reference sequence). This CDR3 is built from 15 residues. The DNA of the CDR3 is TGTGCCTGGAGTGTACTCCGACAGGGGACCACTGAAGCTTTCTTT. Translation gives CAWSVLRQGTTEAFF.